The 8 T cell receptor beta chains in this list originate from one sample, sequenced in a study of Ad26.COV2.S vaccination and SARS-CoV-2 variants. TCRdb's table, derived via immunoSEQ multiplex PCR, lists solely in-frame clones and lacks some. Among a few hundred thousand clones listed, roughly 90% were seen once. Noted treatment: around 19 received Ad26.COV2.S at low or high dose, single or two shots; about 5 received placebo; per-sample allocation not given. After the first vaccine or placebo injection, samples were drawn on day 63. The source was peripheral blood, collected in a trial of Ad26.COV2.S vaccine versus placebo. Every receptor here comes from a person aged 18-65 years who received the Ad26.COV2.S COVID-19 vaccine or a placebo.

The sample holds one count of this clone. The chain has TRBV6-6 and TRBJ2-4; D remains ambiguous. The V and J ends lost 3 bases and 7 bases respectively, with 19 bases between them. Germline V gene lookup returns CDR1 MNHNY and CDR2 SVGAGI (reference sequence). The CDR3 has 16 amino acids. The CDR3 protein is CASSYYWRPPENIQYF. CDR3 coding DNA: TGTGCCAGCAGTTATTATTGGCGGCCCCCTGAGAACATTCAGTACTTC.

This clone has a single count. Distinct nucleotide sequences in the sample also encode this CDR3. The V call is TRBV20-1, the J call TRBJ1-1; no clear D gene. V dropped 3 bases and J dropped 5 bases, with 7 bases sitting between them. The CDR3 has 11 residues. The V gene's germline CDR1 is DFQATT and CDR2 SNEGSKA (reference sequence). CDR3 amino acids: CSARGRTEAFF. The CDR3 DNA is TGCAGTGCTAGGGGGAGGACTGAAGCTTTCTTT.

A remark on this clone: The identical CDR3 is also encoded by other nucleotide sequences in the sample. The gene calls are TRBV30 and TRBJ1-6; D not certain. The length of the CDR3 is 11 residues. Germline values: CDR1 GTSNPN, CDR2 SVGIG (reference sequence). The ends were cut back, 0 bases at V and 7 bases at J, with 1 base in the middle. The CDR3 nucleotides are TGTGCCTGGAGTGTAAATTCACCCCTCCACTTT. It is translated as CAWSVNSPLHF.

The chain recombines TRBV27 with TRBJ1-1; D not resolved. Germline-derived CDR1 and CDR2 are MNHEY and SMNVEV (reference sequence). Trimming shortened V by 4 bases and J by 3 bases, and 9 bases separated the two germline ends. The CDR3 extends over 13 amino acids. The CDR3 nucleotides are TGTGCCAGCAGTTCAGGAGGTTACACTGAAGCTTTCTTT. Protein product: CASSSGGYTEAFF.

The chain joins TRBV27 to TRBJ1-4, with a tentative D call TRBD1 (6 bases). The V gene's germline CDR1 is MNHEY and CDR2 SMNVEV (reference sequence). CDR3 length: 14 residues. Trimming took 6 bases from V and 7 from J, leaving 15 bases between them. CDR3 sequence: CASSYRERGEKLFF. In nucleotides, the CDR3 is TGTGCCAGCAGCTACAGGGAGCGTGGTGAAAAACTGTTTTTT.

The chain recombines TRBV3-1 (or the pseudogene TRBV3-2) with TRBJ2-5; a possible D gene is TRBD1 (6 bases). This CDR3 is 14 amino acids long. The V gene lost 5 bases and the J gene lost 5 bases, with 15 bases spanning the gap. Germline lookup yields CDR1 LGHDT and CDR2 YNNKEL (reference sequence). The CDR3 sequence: CASSDLRGHETQYF. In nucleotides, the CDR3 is TGTGCCAGCAGCGACCTCAGGGGTCATGAGACCCAGTACTTC.

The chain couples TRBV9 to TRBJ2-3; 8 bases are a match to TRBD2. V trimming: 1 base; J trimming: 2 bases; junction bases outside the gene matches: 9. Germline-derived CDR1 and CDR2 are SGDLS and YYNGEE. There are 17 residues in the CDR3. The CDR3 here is CASSVRTRGGNTDTQYF. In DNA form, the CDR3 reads TGTGCCAGCAGCGTAAGAACCCGGGGGGGAAACACAGATACGCAGTATTTT.

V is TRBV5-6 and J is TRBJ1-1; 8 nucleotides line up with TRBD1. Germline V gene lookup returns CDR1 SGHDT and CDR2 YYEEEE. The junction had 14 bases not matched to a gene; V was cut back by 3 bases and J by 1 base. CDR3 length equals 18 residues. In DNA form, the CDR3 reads TGTGCCAGCAGCTCGGGCCAGGGGGCTCCCCCCTCGAACACTGAAGCTTTCTTT. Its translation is CASSSGQGAPPSNTEAFF.